This T cell receptor (beta chain) was sequenced during a study of T cells in Graves' hyperthyroidism and ophthalmopathy. Study conclusions and caveats: A model of 13 V-J pairs discriminated ophthalmopathy from stable hyperthyroidism. The model anticipated ophthalmopathy a median around six months pre-onset.

As regards this clonotype: No antigen is known for it.

There were TCR beta CDR3 regions amplified from RNA transcripts. RT-PCR in the first round (using the HTBI primer set) targeted the TCR CDR3. TCRdb called the multiplex PCR reads again in MiXCR, with one record for every CDR3 protein. The sample has about 680,000 distinct CDR3 sequences; approximately 36% are singletons. Across 18 months, stable Graves' hyperthyroidism was marked by no progression to ophthalmopathy. Clinical symptoms, serum thyroxine, TRAb, thyroid ultrasound and orbital computed tomography informed diagnoses. This CDR3 has 14 amino acids. Germline-derived CDR1 and CDR2 are MNHEY and SVGAGI. The V and J ends lost 0 bases and 1 base respectively, with 6 bases between them.

The source of this sequence is a woman in her 40s with Graves' hyperthyroidism. The genes are TRBV6-5 and TRBJ2-5; D gene ambiguous. Sequencing input: blood. CDR3 sequence (DNA): TGTGCCAGCAGTTACTCGATTGGCCAAGAGACCCAGTACTTC. Translation gives CASSYSIGQETQYF.